Here is one T cell receptor (beta chain) with its context. The protocol was immunoSEQ multiplex PCR, while the TCRdb copy is restricted to in-frame clones and leaves out a portion. The table has about 250,000 clones, roughly 80% seen once. Trimming shortened V by 6 bases and J by 3 bases, and 14 bases separated the two germline ends. Germline V gives CDR1 MNHEY, CDR2 SVGAGI. The CDR3 is made up of 14 amino acids. These data originate in a study of blood T cell repertoires in COVID-19. Study background: The analysed material was cDNA or gDNA that came from T cells, B-cell-depleted T cells, or PBMCs.

Sequenced sample: peripheral blood. This TCR came from a woman at least 80 years old with acute or convalescent COVID-19. The chain recombines TRBV6-5 with TRBJ2-5, with a weak D call TRBD1 (6 bases). The CDR3: CASSRPWDKETQYF. The CDR3 DNA follows: TGTGCCAGCAGCCGCCCTTGGGACAAAGAGACCCAGTACTTC.